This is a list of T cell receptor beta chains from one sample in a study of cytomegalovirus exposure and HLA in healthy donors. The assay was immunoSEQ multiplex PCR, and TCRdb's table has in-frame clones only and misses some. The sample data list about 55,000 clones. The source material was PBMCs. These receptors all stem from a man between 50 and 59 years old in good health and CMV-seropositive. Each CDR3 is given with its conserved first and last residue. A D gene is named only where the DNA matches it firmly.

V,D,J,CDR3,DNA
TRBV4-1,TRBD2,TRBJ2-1,CASSQEASGSSYNEQFF,TGCGCCAGCAGCCAAGAGGCTAGCGGATCTTCCTACAATGAGCAGTTCTTC
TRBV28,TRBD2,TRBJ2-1,CASSSSGSRNEQFF,TGTGCCAGCAGTTCTAGCGGGAGTCGCAATGAGCAGTTCTTC
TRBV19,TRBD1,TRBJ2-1,CASSTPGTGRNEQFF,TGTGCCAGTAGTACCCCCGGGACAGGCCGCAATGAGCAGTTCTTC
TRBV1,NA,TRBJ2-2,CTSRRGTGELFF,TGCACCAGCAGGCGGGGAACCGGGGAGCTGTTTTTT
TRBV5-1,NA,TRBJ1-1,CASSLWENEAFF,TGCGCCAGCAGCCTCTGGGAGAATGAAGCTTTCTTT
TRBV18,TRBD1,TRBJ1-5,CASAPRNRGQGQPQHF,TGTGCCAGCGCACCAAGGAACAGGGGTCAGGGGCAGCCCCAGCATTTT
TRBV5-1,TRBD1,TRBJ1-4,CASSLQGSTNEKLFF,TGCGCCAGCAGCCTACAGGGGTCTACTAATGAAAAACTGTTTTTT
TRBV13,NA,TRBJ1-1,CASSWTAGKSTEAFF,TGTGCCAGCAGCTGGACGGCAGGGAAAAGCACTGAAGCTTTCTTT
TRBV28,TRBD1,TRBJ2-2,CASSLQGAGELFF,TGTGCCAGCAGTCTTCAGGGGGCCGGGGAGCTGTTTTTT
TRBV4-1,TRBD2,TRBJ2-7,CASSQAGGLSYEQYF,TGCGCCAGCAGCCAAGCGGGAGGGCTCTCCTACGAGCAGTACTTC
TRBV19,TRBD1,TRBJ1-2,CASMGTEGYTF,TGTGCCAGTATGGGGACAGAAGGCTACACCTTC
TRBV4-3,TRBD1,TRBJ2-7,CASSSPLGQVTYEQYF,TGCGCCAGCAGCAGCCCGCTGGGACAGGTTACCTACGAGCAGTACTTC
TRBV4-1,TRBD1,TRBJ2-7,CASSHPKQGGSSYEQYF,TGCGCCAGCAGCCACCCCAAACAAGGGGGCAGCTCCTACGAGCAGTACTTC
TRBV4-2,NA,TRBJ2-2,CASSQGGDTGELFF,TGTGCCAGCAGCCAAGGCGGGGACACCGGGGAGCTGTTTTTT
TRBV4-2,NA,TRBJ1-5,CASSQAFSPGGNQPQHF,TGTGCCAGCAGCCAAGCCTTTAGTCCAGGGGGCAATCAGCCCCAGCATTTT
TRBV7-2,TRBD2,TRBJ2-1,CASSSRTSGSLDEQFF,TGTGCCAGCAGCTCCCGGACTAGCGGGAGTTTGGATGAGCAGTTCTTC
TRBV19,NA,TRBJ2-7,CASSIVGLSYEQYF,TGTGCCAGTAGTATCGTAGGACTATCCTACGAGCAGTACTTC
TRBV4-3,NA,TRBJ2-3,CASSHLGGSKSADTQYF,TGCGCCAGCAGCCATCTCGGGGGAAGTAAAAGCGCAGATACGCAGTATTTT
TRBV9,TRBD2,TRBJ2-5,CASSGVGTSGQEVETQYF,TGTGCCAGCAGCGGGGTCGGGACTAGCGGCCAGGAGGTTGAGACCCAGTACTTC
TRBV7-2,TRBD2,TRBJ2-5,CASSPLAGGRRETQYF,TGTGCCAGCAGCCCCTTAGCGGGAGGCCGGAGGGAGACCCAGTACTTC
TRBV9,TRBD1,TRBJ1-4,CASSPHPGQGSEKLFF,TGTGCCAGCAGCCCTCACCCGGGACAGGGAAGCGAAAAACTGTTTTTT
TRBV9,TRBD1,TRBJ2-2,CASSPRQGHTGELFF,TGTGCCAGCAGCCCCCGACAGGGACACACCGGGGAGCTGTTTTTT
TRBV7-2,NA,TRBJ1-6,CASSYRVGNSPLHF,TGTGCCAGCAGCTACAGGGTGGGCAATTCACCCCTCCACTTT
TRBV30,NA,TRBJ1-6,CAGSNGLSPGSPLHF,TGTGCCGGGAGTAACGGGTTAAGCCCGGGGTCACCCCTCCACTTT
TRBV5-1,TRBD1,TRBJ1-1,CASSPGTGVGAEAFF,TGCGCCAGCAGCCCCGGGACAGGGGTAGGAGCTGAAGCTTTCTTT
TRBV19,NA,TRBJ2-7,CASSIGQDEQYF,TGTGCCAGTAGTATTGGGCAGGATGAGCAGTACTTC
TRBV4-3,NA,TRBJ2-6,CASSQDSGSGTNVLTF,TGCGCCAGCAGCCAAGATAGCGGATCTGGGACCAACGTCCTGACTTTC
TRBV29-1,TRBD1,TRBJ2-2,CSGGQGGSGELFF,TGCAGCGGAGGACAGGGGGGGAGCGGGGAGCTGTTTTTT
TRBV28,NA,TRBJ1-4,CASRPLRGEKLFF,TGTGCCTCCCGACCACTCAGGGGCGAAAAACTGTTTTTT
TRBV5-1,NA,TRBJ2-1,CASSFSGSYNEQFF,TGCGCCAGCAGCTTTAGCGGTTCCTACAATGAGCAGTTCTTC
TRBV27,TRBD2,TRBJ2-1,CASKLAGGREQFF,TGTGCCAGCAAGCTAGCGGGAGGCCGAGAGCAGTTCTTC
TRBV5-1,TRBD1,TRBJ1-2,CASSLTAGGPVEGYTF,TGCGCCAGCAGCTTGACGGCAGGGGGCCCGGTGGAGGGCTACACCTTC
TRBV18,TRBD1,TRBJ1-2,CASSPPERGLYGYTF,TGTGCCAGCTCACCTCCCGAAAGGGGGCTCTATGGCTACACCTTC
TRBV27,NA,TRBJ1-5,CASSLAGTRNQPQHF,TGTGCCAGCAGTTTGGCGGGGACTCGCAATCAGCCCCAGCATTTT
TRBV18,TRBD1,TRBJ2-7,CASSGATGTSGSYEQYF,TGTGCCAGCTCCGGGGCGACAGGGACGTCTGGGTCCTACGAGCAGTACTTC
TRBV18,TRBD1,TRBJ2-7,CASSPGTVESYEQYF,TGTGCCAGCTCACCAGGGACAGTTGAGTCCTACGAGCAGTACTTC
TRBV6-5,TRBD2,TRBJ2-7,CASSYGTSGSYEQYF,TGTGCCAGCAGTTACGGGACTAGCGGCTCCTACGAGCAGTACTTC
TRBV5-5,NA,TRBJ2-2,CASSFKVAGELFF,TGTGCCAGCAGCTTTAAAGTAGCCGGGGAGCTGTTTTTT
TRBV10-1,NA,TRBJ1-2,CASRGGFSRDYGYTF,TGCGCCAGCAGGGGCGGATTTTCCAGGGACTATGGCTACACCTTC
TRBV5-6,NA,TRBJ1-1,CASSRSPGRLNTEAFF,TGTGCCAGCAGCCGGAGCCCTGGCCGATTGAACACTGAAGCTTTCTTT
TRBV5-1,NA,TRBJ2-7,CASSPPGSYEQYF,TGCGCCAGCAGCCCCCCCGGGTCCTACGAGCAGTACTTC
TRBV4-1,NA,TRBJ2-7,CASSQDRAYEQYF,TGCGCCAGCAGCCAAGATCGGGCCTACGAGCAGTACTTC
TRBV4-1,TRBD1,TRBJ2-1,CASSLRDREDNEQFF,TGCGCCAGCAGCCTCCGGGACAGGGAGGACAATGAGCAGTTCTTC
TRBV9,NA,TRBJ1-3,CASSVGQVLGTIYF,TGTGCCAGCAGCGTAGGACAGGTCTTGGGCACCATATATTTT
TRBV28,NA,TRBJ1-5,CASSVSWGENQPQHF,TGTGCCAGCAGTGTTTCATGGGGGGAGAATCAGCCCCAGCATTTT
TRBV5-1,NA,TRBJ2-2,CASSWAPGDTGELFF,TGCGCCAGCAGCTGGGCCCCGGGGGACACCGGGGAGCTGTTTTTT
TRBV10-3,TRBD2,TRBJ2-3,CAISTSGGNTDTQYF,TGTGCCATCAGTACTAGCGGGGGGAACACAGATACGCAGTATTTT
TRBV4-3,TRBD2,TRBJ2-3,CASSPSGRTDTQYF,TGCGCCAGCAGCCCCAGCGGGAGGACAGATACGCAGTATTTT
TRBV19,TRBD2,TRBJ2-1,CASSILAGGRGEQFF,TGTGCCAGTAGTATCCTAGCGGGGGGGCGGGGTGAGCAGTTCTTC
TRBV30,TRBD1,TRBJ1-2,CAWKSTGGHGYTF,TGTGCCTGGAAATCGACAGGGGGCCATGGCTACACCTTC
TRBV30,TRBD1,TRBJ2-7,CAWRRGGQGRAYEQYF,TGTGCCTGGAGGAGGGGCGGACAGGGGCGAGCCTACGAGCAGTACTTC